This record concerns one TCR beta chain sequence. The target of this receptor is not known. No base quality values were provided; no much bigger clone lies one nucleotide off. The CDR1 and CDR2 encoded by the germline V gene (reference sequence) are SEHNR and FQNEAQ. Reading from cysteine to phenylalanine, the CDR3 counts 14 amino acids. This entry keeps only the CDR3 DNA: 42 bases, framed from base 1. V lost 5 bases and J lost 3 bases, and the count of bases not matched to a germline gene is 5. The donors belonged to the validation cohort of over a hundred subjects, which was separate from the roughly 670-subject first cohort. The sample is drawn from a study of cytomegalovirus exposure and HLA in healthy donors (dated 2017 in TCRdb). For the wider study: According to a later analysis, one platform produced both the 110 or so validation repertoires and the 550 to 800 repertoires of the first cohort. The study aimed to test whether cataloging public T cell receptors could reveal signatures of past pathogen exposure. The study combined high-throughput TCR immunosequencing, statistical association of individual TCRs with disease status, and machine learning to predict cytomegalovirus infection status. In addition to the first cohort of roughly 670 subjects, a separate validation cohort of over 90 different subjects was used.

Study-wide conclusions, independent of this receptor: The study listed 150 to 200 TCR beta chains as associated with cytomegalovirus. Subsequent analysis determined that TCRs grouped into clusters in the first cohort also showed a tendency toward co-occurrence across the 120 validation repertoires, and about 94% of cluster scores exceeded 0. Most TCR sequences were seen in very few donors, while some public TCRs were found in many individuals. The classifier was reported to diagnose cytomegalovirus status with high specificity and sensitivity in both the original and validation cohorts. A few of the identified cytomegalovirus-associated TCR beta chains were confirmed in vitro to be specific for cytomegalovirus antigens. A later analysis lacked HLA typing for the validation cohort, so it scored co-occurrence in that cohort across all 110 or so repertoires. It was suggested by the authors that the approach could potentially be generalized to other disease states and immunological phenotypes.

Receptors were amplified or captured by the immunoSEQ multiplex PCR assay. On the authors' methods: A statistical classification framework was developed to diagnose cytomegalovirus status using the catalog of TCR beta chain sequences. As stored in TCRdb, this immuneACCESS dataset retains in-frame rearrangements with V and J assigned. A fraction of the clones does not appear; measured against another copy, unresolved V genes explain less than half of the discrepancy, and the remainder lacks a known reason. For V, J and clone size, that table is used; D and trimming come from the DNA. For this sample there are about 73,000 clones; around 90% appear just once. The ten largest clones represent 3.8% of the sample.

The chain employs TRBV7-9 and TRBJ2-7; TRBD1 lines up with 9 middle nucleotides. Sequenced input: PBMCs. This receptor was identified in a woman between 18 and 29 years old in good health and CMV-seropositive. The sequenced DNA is TGTGCCAGCAGCGCGGGACAGGGCTACTACGAGCAGTACTTC. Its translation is CASSAGQGYYEQYF. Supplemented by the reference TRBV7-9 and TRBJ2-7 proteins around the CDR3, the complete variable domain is DTGVSQNPRHKITKRGQNVTFRCDPISEHNRLYWYRQTLGQGPEFLTYFQNEAQLEKSRLLSDRFSAERPKGSFSTLEIQRTEQGDSAMYLCASSAGQGYYEQYFGPGTRLTVT.